This T cell receptor (beta chain) was recovered during a study of blood T cells in healthy people across ages. The study, taken as a whole, reports: Strongly correlated with naive T cell percentage was TCR beta diversity.

Primers used in a second PCR of roughly 6 to 12 cycles were a sample-barcoded 5' primer and a J-beta primer mix. TCRdb reprocessed the 5' RACE reads via MiXCR and lists one record per CDR3 protein. The sample includes roughly 680,000 distinct CDR3 sequences, 49% of them seen just once. A few counts support this clonotype. Its antigen is still unknown. Losses at the gene ends were 8 bases for V and 4 bases for J; bases not matched to a gene: 23. Germline CDR1 reads SQVTM; CDR2 reads ANQGSEA. The CDR3 is 17 amino acids. The chain uses TRBV29-1 and TRBJ2-7, with 7 positions matching TRBD1. The sequencing sample was made of blood. The clonotype originates from a woman aged 60 to 75 in good health. The DNA for the CDR3 is TGCAGCCCACCCGACGAGCGGACAGGCCGAGAGGCATACGAGCAGTACTTC. As protein: CSPPDERTGREAYEQYF.